The rows below give T cell receptor beta chains drawn from one sample of a study of tissue T cells after allogeneic stem cell transplantation. Clones were sequenced by immunoSEQ multiplex PCR, and TCRdb holds only the in-frame ones, with some missing. The sample contains around 530 clones, 80% of which appear only once. Sequencing was performed on ileal tissue, taken at autopsy. The source of these receptors is a female patient between 18 and 50 years old with steroid-refractory graft-versus-host disease after an allogeneic stem cell transplant. Some of these T cells may belong to the graft donor. Each CDR3 is given with its conserved first and last residue. The D gene is left open where the match is weak. Clone size is stated in some rows and not others, as once, few, many or a class when expanded.

- TRBJ1-4 TRBV5-1 - CASSPQGTTTNEKLFF TGCGCCAGCAGCCCCCAGGGGACAACAACTAATGAAAAACTGTTTTTT
- TRBJ2-4 TRBV20-1 - CSAGGQRKYF TGCAGTGCTGGCGGACAGAGGAAGTACTTC
- TRBJ1-2 TRBV7-9 few CASSFPGPPVTGYTF TGTGCCAGCAGCTTTCCGGGACCACCGGTGACCGGCTACACCTTC
TRBD1 TRBJ2-2 TRBV7-8 few CASSARTGGTGELFF TGTGCCAGCAGCGCCCGGACAGGGGGGACCGGGGAGCTGTTTTTT
- TRBJ2-1 TRBV19 - CASSIALTRPKSQFF TGTGCCAGTAGTATAGCCCTTACACGACCCAAGTCGCAGTTCTTC
- TRBJ1-2 TRBV30 - CAWSVRRVVGYTF TGTGCCTGGAGTGTACGAAGGGTGGTCGGCTACACCTTC
TRBD2 TRBJ2-1 TRBV4-3 - CASSQGLAGGYNEQFF TGCGCCAGCAGCCAAGGACTAGCGGGGGGCTACAATGAGCAGTTCTTC
TRBD2 TRBJ2-2 TRBV27 - CASSLLAGTGELFF TGTGCCAGCAGTTTATTAGCGGGCACCGGGGAGCTGTTTTTT
- TRBJ1-2 TRBV27 - CASSPIQTGWGNYGYTF TGTGCCAGCAGTCCCATTCAGACCGGTTGGGGAAACTATGGCTACACCTTC
- TRBJ2-7 TRBV4-1 - CASSQVALRPYEQYF TGCGCCAGCAGCCAAGTAGCTCTTCGGCCCTACGAGCAGTACTTC
TRBD2 TRBJ2-7 TRBV5-1 - CASSPGLAGPYEQYF TGCGCCAGCAGCCCGGGACTAGCGGGACCCTACGAGCAGTACTTC
TRBD2 TRBJ2-1 TRBV5-1 few CASSFPGTSVPQGAEQFF TGCGCCAGCAGCTTCCCCGGGACTAGCGTGCCCCAGGGGGCTGAGCAGTTCTTC
- TRBJ2-1 TRBV29-1 - CSLGQYNEQFF TGCAGCTTAGGACAGTACAATGAGCAGTTCTTC
- TRBJ2-5 TRBV6-5 - CASSYGQLQETQYF TGTGCCAGCAGTTACGGCCAGTTACAAGAGACCCAGTACTTC
TRBD2 TRBJ2-7 TRBV27 - CASRPWGEGTYEQYF TGTGCCAGCAGACCATGGGGGGAGGGAACCTACGAGCAGTACTTC
TRBD2 TRBJ2-7 TRBV2 - CASSRTSGSFNEQYF TGTGCCAGCAGCCGCACTAGCGGGAGTTTCAACGAGCAGTACTTC
- TRBJ2-3 TRBV2 - CASLTDTQYF TGTGCCAGCCTCACAGATACGCAGTATTTT
- TRBJ2-7 TRBV7-8 - CASSSQLSSYEQYF TGTGCCAGCAGCTCCCAATTGAGCTCCTACGAGCAGTACTTC
- TRBJ1-5 TRBV19 few CASSPTYQPQHF TGTGCCAGTAGTCCCACGTATCAGCCCCAGCATTTT
- TRBJ1-1 TRBV7-2 - CASSHGPNTEAFF TGTGCCAGCAGCCACGGACCGAACACTGAAGCTTTCTTT
- TRBJ1-2 TRBV30 - CAQLSHWGYGYTF TGTGCCCAGCTGAGCCACTGGGGCTATGGCTACACCTTC
- TRBJ2-7 TRBV4-1 - CASRSTNRDFSSYEQYF TGCGCCAGCAGATCCACCAACCGGGACTTCAGCTCCTACGAGCAGTACTTC
- TRBJ1-4 TRBV5-4 - CASSLGRFNEKLFF TGTGCCAGCAGCTTGGGGCGTTTTAATGAAAAACTGTTTTTT
TRBD1 TRBJ1-2 TRBV7-2 once CASSLGGGWGYTF TGTGCCAGCAGCTTAGGAGGGGGCTGGGGCTACACCTTC
- TRBJ2-3 TRBV5-8 once CASSLGGTDTQYF TGTGCCAGCAGCCTAGGGGGCACAGATACGCAGTATTTT